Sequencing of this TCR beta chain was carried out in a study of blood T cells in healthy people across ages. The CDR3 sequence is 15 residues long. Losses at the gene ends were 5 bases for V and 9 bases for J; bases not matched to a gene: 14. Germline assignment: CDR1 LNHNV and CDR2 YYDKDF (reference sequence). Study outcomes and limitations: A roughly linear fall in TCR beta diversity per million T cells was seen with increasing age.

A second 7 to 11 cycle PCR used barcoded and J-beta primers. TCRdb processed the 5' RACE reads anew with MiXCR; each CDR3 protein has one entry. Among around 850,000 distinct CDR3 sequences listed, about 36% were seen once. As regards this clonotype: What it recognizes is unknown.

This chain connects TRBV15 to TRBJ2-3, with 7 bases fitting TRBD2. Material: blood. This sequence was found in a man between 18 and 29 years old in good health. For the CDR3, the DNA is TGTGCCACCAGCCCCCACCTTGGTGGAGCGGGGACGCAGTATTTT. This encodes CATSPHLGGAGTQYF.